This T cell receptor (beta chain) came from a study of cytomegalovirus exposure and HLA in healthy donors. Whole-study findings and limits: Within a later analysis, the majority of CMV-associated TCR beta chains appeared HLA-restricted.

PCR amplification relied on 60 Vbeta primers (plus 13 Jbeta primers). The assay was immunoSEQ multiplex PCR, and TCRdb's table has in-frame clones only and misses some. The sample lists about 120,000 clones, 80% occurring once. From germline, CDR1 is SGHAT and CDR2 FQNNGV. V was clipped by 1 base and J by 2 bases, with 12 bases between them. The CDR3 loop spans 16 amino acids. In the case of this clone: Its antigen is currently unknown.

This TCR was recovered from a male donor in good health and CMV-seronegative. The chain combines TRBV11-2 with TRBJ2-1; possible D gene TRBD1, 5 bases. The source material was PBMCs. The CDR3 region has the DNA TGTGCCAGCAGCTTAGGGGGCATCTCTCCCTACAATGAGCAGTTCTTC. This codes for CASSLGGISPYNEQFF.